These 8 T cell receptor beta chains originate from one sample sequenced in a study of shared clonotypes between healthy human individuals (dated by TCRdb to the early 2020s). The protocol used for the library was the immunoSEQ multiplex PCR assay. TCRdb mirrors the immuneACCESS table, restricted to in-frame sequences. Some clones are absent from its copies; in checked studies, under half trace to an unresolved V gene, and the reason for the others is unknown. The sample yields about 480,000 clones; roughly 78% were counted once. The top ten clones comprise 10% to 15% of the sample. Sequencing used PBMCs. Receptors originate from a woman between 40 and 55 years old in good health. Some clones in this sample may be carry-over from other donors' samples.

The rearrangement links TRBV5-5 to TRBJ1-4; D remains ambiguous. Trimming shortened V by 1 base and J by 4 bases, and 11 bases separated the two germline ends. Germline assignment: CDR1 SGHKS and CDR2 YYEKEE (reference sequence). This CDR3 comprises 15 residues. For the CDR3, the DNA is TGTGCCAGCAGCTTGAGTGGGTATAATAATGAAAAACTGTTTTTT. Translation gives CASSLSGYNNEKLFF.

The V and J genes are TRBV19 and TRBJ1-2, with D perhaps matching TRBD1 (5 bases). This CDR3 region has 12 residues. Trimming shortened V by 10 bases and J by 8 bases, and 17 bases separated the two germline ends. Germline CDR1 reads LNHDA; CDR2 reads SQIVND (reference sequence). Here the CDR3 DNA reads TGTGCCACCCCTACGGGGGGAGCGGGCTACACCTTC. Translation gives CATPTGGAGYTF.

This clone was detected only a few times. The J gene is TRBJ1-1, the V gene TRBV29-1, with 7 bases matching TRBD1. Germline V CDR1 and CDR2: SQVTM, ANQGSEA. The CDR3 runs 13 residues. After removal of 2 bases from V and 5 bases from J, the junction contained 5 bases not matched to a gene. DNA for the CDR3: TGCAGCGTTGAACAATTGACAGGGACTGAAGCTTTCTTT. As protein: CSVEQLTGTEAFF.

This clone was observed a handful of times. The chain recombines TRBV5-4 with TRBJ2-7; D is possibly TRBD2 (7 bases). This CDR3 region has 14 residues. The germline V and J ends were trimmed by 4 bases and 2 bases, with 13 bases remaining between them. The germline CDR1 and CDR2 sequences are SGHNT and YYREEE (reference sequence). Here the CDR3 reads CASSPGGRTYEQYF. CDR3 sequence (DNA): TGTGCCAGCAGCCCGGGGGGCAGAACCTACGAGCAGTACTTC.

The V and J genes are TRBV5-4 and TRBJ2-7; 11 nucleotides align to TRBD1. This CDR3 has 14 amino acids. Trimming removed 4 bases from V and 4 bases from J; junction bases left unmatched: 4. CDR1 is SGHNT and CDR2 is YYREEE in the germline V gene (reference sequence). The CDR3 protein is CASSARDRGYEQYF. The CDR3 DNA reads as TGTGCCAGCAGCGCCCGGGACAGGGGGTACGAGCAGTACTTC.

The V gene is TRBV28, the J gene TRBJ2-7; tentatively, D is TRBD2 (7 bases). Trimming pared 6 bases from V and 1 base from J, leaving 13 bases between. The CDR3 spans 14 residues. Per the germline V gene, CDR1 is MDHEN and CDR2 is SYDVKM. The CDR3 DNA reads TGTGCCAGCAGGGGGAGGGGGGCTTCCTACGAGCAGTACTTC. This codes for CASRGRGASYEQYF.

The gene calls are TRBV9 and TRBJ2-3; weak D call: TRBD1 (6 bases). Germline CDR1 and CDR2: SGDLS and YYNGEE. Between the trimmed V and J ends, which lost 3 bases and 1 base, there was a span of 15 bases. The CDR3 is 16 residues long. As DNA, the CDR3 is TGTGCCAGCAGCGCGACAGGTTCGGTGGGCACAGATACGCAGTATTTT. Translated, it gives CASSATGSVGTDTQYF.

This chain connects TRBV27 to TRBJ2-1; D unresolved. Looked up from germline, CDR1 is MNHEY and CDR2 is SMNVEV (reference sequence). The CDR3 covers 17 residues. V was trimmed by 5 bases and J by 0 bases, leaving 17 bases between them. The DNA of the CDR3 is TGTGCCAGCAGTCCCCTTTACGAGACCTTCTCCTACAATGAGCAGTTCTTC. This encodes CASSPLYETFSYNEQFF.